This T cell receptor (beta chain) derives from a study of blood T cell repertoires in COVID-19. Study overall: COVID-19 samples collected from the United States, Italy and Spain covered acute and convalescent phases. From T cells, B-cell-depleted T cells, or PBMCs came the material, which was cDNA or gDNA.

V lost 0 bases to trimming and J lost 1 base, with 10 bases between them. CDR3 length: 15 residues. The V gene's germline CDR1 is SGDLS and CDR2 YYNGEE. Per the original methods: It was from reference gene primer amplification that nucleated cell counts were estimated. Some clones are missing from TCRdb's copy, which holds only in-frame ones; the method was immunoSEQ multiplex PCR. V and J calls and clone size are copied from that table; D and trimming were computed from the DNA. The sample includes about 180,000 clones, approximately 85% of them seen just once. This TCR was sampled from a man aged 60 to 69 with acute or convalescent COVID-19. Sequenced: peripheral blood. The chain uses TRBV9 and TRBJ1-1; D remains ambiguous. CDR3 protein: CASSVDGGRNTEAFF. The CDR3 DNA sequence: TGTGCCAGCAGCGTAGATGGAGGGCGGAACACTGAAGCTTTCTTT. The whole variable domain, remainder taken from reference TRBV9 and TRBJ1-1, is DSGVTQTPKHLITATGQRVTLRCSPRSGDLSVYWYQQSLDQGLQFLIQYYNGEERAKGNILERFSAQQFPDLHSELNLSSLELGDSALYFCASSVDGGRNTEAFFGQGTRLTVV.